The source of this T cell receptor beta chain is a study of blood T cell repertoires in COVID-19. Whole-study context: Collection of acute and convalescent COVID-19 samples took place in the United States, Italy and Spain.

While infection was still active, Seattle patients were enrolled and then followed longitudinally. Germline V CDR1 and CDR2: SNHLY, FYNNEI. Germline trimming cut 7 bases from V and 10 bases from J; bases unmatched to any gene: 3. The CDR3 loop spans 11 amino acids. The method was immunoSEQ multiplex PCR; TCRdb's version includes in-frame clones alone and lacks a portion of them. The data hold 60,000 to 65,000 clones, with approximately 80% observed a single time. The specimen sequenced was peripheral blood. This sequence joins TRBV2 and TRBJ2-1, with 8 nucleotides matching TRBD2. This clonotype was sampled from a man between 60 and 70 years old with COVID-19, enrolled during active disease. The CDR3 loop is CASTSGGEQFF. The DNA for the CDR3 is TGTGCCAGCACCAGCGGGGGAGAGCAGTTCTTC.